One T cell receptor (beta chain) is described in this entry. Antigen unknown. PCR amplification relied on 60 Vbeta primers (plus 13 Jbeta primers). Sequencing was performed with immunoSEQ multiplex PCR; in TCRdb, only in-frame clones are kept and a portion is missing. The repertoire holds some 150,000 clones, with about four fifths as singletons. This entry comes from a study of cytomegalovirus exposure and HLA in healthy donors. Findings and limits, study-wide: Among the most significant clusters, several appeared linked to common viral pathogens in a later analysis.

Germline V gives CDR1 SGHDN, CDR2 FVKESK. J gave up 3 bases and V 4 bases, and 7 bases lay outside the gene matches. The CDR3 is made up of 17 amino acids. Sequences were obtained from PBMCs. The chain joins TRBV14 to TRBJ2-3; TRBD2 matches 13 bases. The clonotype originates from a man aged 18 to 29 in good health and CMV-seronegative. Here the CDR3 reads CASSPLGLAGATDTQYF. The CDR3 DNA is TGTGCCAGCAGCCCTCTCGGACTAGCGGGGGCTACAGATACGCAGTATTTT.